This is a list of T cell receptor beta chains from one sample in a study of PD-1 blockade in classical Hodgkin lymphoma. Libraries were prepared by immunoSEQ multiplex PCR; TCRdb keeps only in-frame clonotypes and omits some of them. There are over 6,500 clones in the sample; about 82% occur only once, and 46% lies in the top ten. The sample in question was peripheral blood mononuclear cells (PBMCs), obtained before the second cycle of nivolumab. These receptors came from a human donor with classical Hodgkin lymphoma. Both conserved end residues are part of each CDR3. A D gene is named only where the DNA matches it firmly. Clone size appears in some rows only: once, few, many, or a class for an expanded clone.

TRBV11-3	TRBJ2-5	-	TRBD1	TGTGCCAGCAGCTTAGGCCGAACAGGGGGCGCGAGCGAGACCCAGTACTTC	CASSLGRTGGASETQYF
TRBV10-3	TRBJ2-1	-	TRBD2	TGTGCCACTTCTAAAGATAGCGGGAGTCTAAACAATGAGCAGTTCTTC	CATSKDSGSLNNEQFF
TRBV28	TRBJ1-5	-	-	TGTGCCAGCAACCCCCCAGACAGCTATCAGCCCCAGCATTTT	CASNPPDSYQPQHF
TRBV7-2	TRBJ2-7	-	TRBD1	TGTGCCAGCAGCCGGGACAGGGGCTCCGAGCAGTACTTC	CASSRDRGSEQYF
TRBV9	TRBJ2-7	few	TRBD2	TGTGCCAGCAGCTCCAGTGGGGAGGGGCGCTACGAGCAGTACTTC	CASSSSGEGRYEQYF
TRBV19	TRBJ1-5	-	TRBD1	TGTGCCAGTAGTATGCGACAGGGAAGCAATCAGCCCCAGCATTTT	CASSMRQGSNQPQHF
TRBV18	TRBJ1-2	-	-	TGTGCCAGCTCACCAGGAAAAGGAAGGGAAGGCTACACCTTC	CASSPGKGREGYTF
TRBV5-4	TRBJ2-5	-	TRBD2	TGTGCCAGCAGCTGGCGGGGGGGAGAGACCCAGTACTTC	CASSWRGGETQYF
TRBV21-1	TRBJ1-1	-	-	TGTGCCAGCAGCCAGTATGGGGGAGCTTTCTTT	CASSQYGGAFF
TRBV7-9	TRBJ2-3	-	TRBD2	TGTGCCAGCACCCTTGGGACTAGCGTAAAGAGGGATACGCAGTATTTT	CASTLGTSVKRDTQYF
TRBV11-1	TRBJ2-2	-	-	TGTGCCAGCAGCTTAATCGTGGGCACCGGGGAGCTGTTTTTT	CASSLIVGTGELFF
TRBV6-6	TRBJ1-3	-	-	TGTGCCAGCAGTGCACCGGGACCTACATCTGGAAACACCATATATTTT	CASSAPGPTSGNTIYF
TRBV4-3	TRBJ2-1	-	-	TGCGCCAGCAGCCAAGATACGGCAGGGACGGGTAGTGGGCAGTTCTTC	CASSQDTAGTGSGQFF
TRBV28	TRBJ2-3	-	-	TGTGCCAGCAGTACTCTTGAGACAGGGACTAATACGCAGTATTTT	CASSTLETGTNTQYF
TRBV11-2	TRBJ1-1	-	TRBD1	TGTGCCAGCAGCCTCCGACAGGGTGCCACTGAAGCTTTCTTT	CASSLRQGATEAFF
TRBV7-9	TRBJ2-1	-	-	TGTGCCAGCAGCTTAGGGTCGGATGAGCAGTTCTTC	CASSLGSDEQFF
TRBV7-2	TRBJ2-7	few	-	TGTGCCAGCAGCACCTCAGGTGACACCGCGGGACAGTACTTC	CASSTSGDTAGQYF
TRBV7-2	TRBJ1-1	-	-	TGTGCCAGCAGTTTAACAGGGACGGCGAGTGAAGCTTTCTTT	CASSLTGTASEAFF
TRBV5-4	TRBJ1-2	once	-	TGTGCCAGCAGCTTGGGGGGAAGGGGCGCCTATGGCTACACCTTC	CASSLGGRGAYGYTF
TRBV4-3	TRBJ2-1	medium-sized	-	TGCGCCAGCAGCCAAGATTCCAGGGTTGGGGGAGATGAGCAGTTCTTC	CASSQDSRVGGDEQFF
TRBV5-1	TRBJ2-1	-	-	TGCGCCAGCAGCATACTGACTACTAATGAGCAGTTCTTC	CASSILTTNEQFF
TRBV6-5	TRBJ1-5	once	-	TGTGCCAGCAGTAACGGTAATCAGCCCCAGCATTTT	CASSNGNQPQHF
TRBV19	TRBJ1-2	-	-	TGTGCCACTAGTGAGAGGTACGATGGCTACACCTTC	CATSERYDGYTF
TRBV20-1	TRBJ2-1	-	-	TGCAGTGCCCCTCGGTCAGAGCAGTTCTTC	CSAPRSEQFF
TRBV5-1	TRBJ2-5	once	TRBD1	TGCGCCAGCAGCCCTCGGACAGGGGGTGGTGAGACCCAGTACTTC	CASSPRTGGGETQYF
TRBV11-2	TRBJ1-4	-	-	TGTGCCAGCACTTTAAAGGGATGGAATAATGAAAAACTGTTTTTT	CASTLKGWNNEKLFF
TRBV14	TRBJ2-1	-	-	TGTGCCAGCAGCCAATTGGACAATTCGATTAATGAGCAGTTCTTC	CASSQLDNSINEQFF
TRBV10-3	TRBJ2-3	few	TRBD2	TGTGCCATCAGTGATCCACCCGGGACTAGGGGAGATACGCAGTATTTT	CAISDPPGTRGDTQYF
TRBV2	TRBJ1-2	-	-	TGTGCCACCTGGATTAATGGCTACACCTTC	CATWINGYTF
TRBV7-6	TRBJ2-6	-	-	TGTGCCAGCAGCTTAGGGCTGGGGGGCGGGGCCAACGTCCTGACTTTC	CASSLGLGGGANVLTF
TRBV18	TRBJ2-1	-	TRBD1	TGTGCCAGCTCACCACCTAGGGACAGCTTATACAATGAGCAGTTCTTC	CASSPPRDSLYNEQFF
TRBV7-2	TRBJ2-1	-	-	TGTGCCAGCAGCCGACAGAGGTTCACTGAGCAGTTCTTC	CASSRQRFTEQFF
TRBV4-3	TRBJ2-7	-	TRBD2	TGCGCCAGCAGCCAAGAAACTAGCGGGAGAGGGGAGCAGTACTTC	CASSQETSGRGEQYF
TRBV6-5	TRBJ2-7	-	TRBD1	TGTGCCAGCACCAGGGACAGCCCAGGCTACGAGCAGTACTTC	CASTRDSPGYEQYF
TRBV4-3	TRBJ2-3	few	-	TGCGCCAGCAGCCAGCTAGGGATCACAGATACGCAGTATTTT	CASSQLGITDTQYF
TRBV9	TRBJ1-1	-	-	TGTGCCAGCAGCCCCAGACAGTGGAACACTGAAGCTTTCTTT	CASSPRQWNTEAFF
TRBV7-2	TRBJ2-2	-	TRBD2	TGTGCCAGCAGCTTATCGGGGGGCGGGGAGCTGTTTTTT	CASSLSGGGELFF
TRBV9	TRBJ2-2	-	-	TGTGCCAGCAGCGTAGTCGGGAACACCGGGGAGCTGTTTTTT	CASSVVGNTGELFF
TRBV9	TRBJ2-7	-	TRBD1	TGTGCCAGCAGCCCCCGGGACAGACAACCCTACGAGCAGTACTTC	CASSPRDRQPYEQYF
TRBV19	TRBJ1-1	-	TRBD1	TGTGCCAGTAGTAGGCGACAGGGCACTGAAGCTTTCTTT	CASSRRQGTEAFF
TRBV18	TRBJ2-7	-	-	TGTGCCAGCTCACTGAACCGGGACATTCGCTACGAGCAGTACTTC	CASSLNRDIRYEQYF
TRBV11-2	TRBJ2-7	-	-	TGTGCCAGCAGCTTAGAAACAGGGACCTACGAGCAGTACTTC	CASSLETGTYEQYF
TRBV19	TRBJ1-1	-	TRBD1	TGTGCCAGTACAATATCATGGACAGGGGGGGACACTGAAGCTTTCTTT	CASTISWTGGDTEAFF
TRBV5-1	TRBJ2-1	-	-	TGCGCCAGCAGCTGGACGGCAGGTGGACCTCCCAATGAGCAGTTCTTC	CASSWTAGGPPNEQFF
TRBV7-3	TRBJ2-2	-	TRBD2	TGTGCCAGCAGCTTCAGAGGGAGGGCGGGAACCGGGGAGCTGTTTTTT	CASSFRGRAGTGELFF
TRBV18	TRBJ2-1	few	-	TGTGCCAGCTCACCGGATAGCCCAATCGATGAGCAGTTCTTC	CASSPDSPIDEQFF
TRBV5-6	TRBJ2-7	-	TRBD1	TGTGCCAGCAGCCCCCCAAATCCTCGCTCGACAGGGGTAACCTACGAGCAGTACTTC	CASSPPNPRSTGVTYEQYF
TRBV28	TRBJ1-5	-	-	TGTGCCAGCAGTTTACCCGACAGGTTTCAGCCCCAGCATTTT	CASSLPDRFQPQHF
TRBV4-2	TRBJ2-3	-	-	TGTGCCAGCAGCCAACGACAGGCTAGCACAGATACGCAGTATTTT	CASSQRQASTDTQYF
TRBV9	TRBJ2-1	once	-	TGTGCCAGCACCCAACTAGAAGGAACCTACAATGAGCAGTTCTTC	CASTQLEGTYNEQFF